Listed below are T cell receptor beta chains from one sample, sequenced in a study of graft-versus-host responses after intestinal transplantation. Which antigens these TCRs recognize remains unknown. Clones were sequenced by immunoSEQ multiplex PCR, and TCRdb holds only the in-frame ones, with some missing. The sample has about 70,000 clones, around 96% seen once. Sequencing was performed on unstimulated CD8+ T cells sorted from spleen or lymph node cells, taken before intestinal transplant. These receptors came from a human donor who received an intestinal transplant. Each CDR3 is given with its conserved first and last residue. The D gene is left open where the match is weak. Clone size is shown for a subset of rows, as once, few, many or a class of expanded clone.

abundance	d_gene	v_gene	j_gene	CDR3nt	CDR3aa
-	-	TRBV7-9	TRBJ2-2	TGTGCCAGCAGCTCAGCGTTAGGGTACACCGGGGAGCTGTTTTTT	CASSSALGYTGELFF
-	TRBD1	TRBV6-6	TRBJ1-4	TGTGCCAGCAGGGATAGACAGGGCTGGGAACTGTTTTTT	CASRDRQGWELFF
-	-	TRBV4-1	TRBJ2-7	TGCGCCAGCAGCCAAGTTGGTACCTACGAGCAGTACTTC	CASSQVGTYEQYF
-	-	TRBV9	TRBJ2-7	TGTGCCAGCAGCGTAAGTCCAGGGGCCTACGAGCAGTACTTC	CASSVSPGAYEQYF
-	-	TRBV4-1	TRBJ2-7	TGCGCCAGCAGCCAAGGTGGCGGGAACTACGAGCAGTACTTC	CASSQGGGNYEQYF
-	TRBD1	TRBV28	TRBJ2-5	TGTGCCAGCACCCACTTTGGGACAGAGCAAGAGACCCAGTACTTC	CASTHFGTEQETQYF
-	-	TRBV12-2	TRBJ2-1	TGTGCAAGTCGCTTAGTGCCGGGGGGGTACAATGAGCAGTTCTTC	CASRLVPGGYNEQFF
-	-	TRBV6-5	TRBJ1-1	TGTGCCAGCAGTTACAGCGGGACGGTCACTGAAGCTTTCTTT	CASSYSGTVTEAFF
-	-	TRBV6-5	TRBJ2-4	TGTGCCAGCAGTCCAACGACAGGCGGAAACATTCAGTACTTC	CASSPTTGGNIQYF
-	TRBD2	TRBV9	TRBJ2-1	TGTGCCAGCAGCCACAGCGGGAGTTCGTACAATGAGCAGTTCTTC	CASSHSGSSYNEQFF
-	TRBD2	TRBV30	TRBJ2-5	TGTGCCTGGAGTTCTAACATTAGCGGGGAGGGGGAGACTCAAGAGACCCAGTACTTC	CAWSSNISGEGETQETQYF
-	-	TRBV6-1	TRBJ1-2	TGTGCCAGCAGTGGAATTAACGGGGCCTATGGCTACACCTTC	CASSGINGAYGYTF
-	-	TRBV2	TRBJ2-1	TGTGCCAGTGAAGCCGGGAGCATGGAGTACAATGAGCAGTTCTTC	CASEAGSMEYNEQFF
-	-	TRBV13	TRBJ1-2	TGTGCCAGCAGCTTAAATCCGTCTAGGGGTTATGGCTACACCTTC	CASSLNPSRGYGYTF
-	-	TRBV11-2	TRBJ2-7	TGTGCCAGCGGCGGGTATGGGGGGGCCTCCTACGAGCAGTACTTC	CASGGYGGASYEQYF
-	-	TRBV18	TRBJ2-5	TGTGCCAGCTCACCGGGAGAGACCCAGTACTTC	CASSPGETQYF
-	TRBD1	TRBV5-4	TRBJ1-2	TGTGCCAGCAGCCACTCAGGGGGCGCCGATGGCTACACCTTC	CASSHSGGADGYTF
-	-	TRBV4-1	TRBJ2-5	TGCGCCAGCCGACGATCTTCCGGGACAATCGGAGAGACCCAGTACTTC	CASRRSSGTIGETQYF
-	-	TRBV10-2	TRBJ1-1	TGCGCCAGCAGTGAGGTGAACACTGAAGCTTTCTTT	CASSEVNTEAFF
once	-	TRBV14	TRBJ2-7	TGTGCCAGCAGCCAATATTCGGGGCTCTCCTACGAGCAGTACTTC	CASSQYSGLSYEQYF
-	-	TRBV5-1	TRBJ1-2	TGCGCCAGCAGCTTGGAGGGGGACAACTATGGCTACACCTTC	CASSLEGDNYGYTF
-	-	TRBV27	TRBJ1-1	TGTGCCAGCAGTTCGGGACAGAACACTGAAGCTTTCTTT	CASSSGQNTEAFF
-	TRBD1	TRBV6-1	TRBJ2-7	TGTGCCAGCAGTGAAAGTTTCTGGGACAGGGTTCTCTACGAGCAGTACTTC	CASSESFWDRVLYEQYF
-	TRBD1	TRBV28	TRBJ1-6	TGTGCCAGCACCCTGGGACAGGGGGCGCGGTCACCCCTCCACTTT	CASTLGQGARSPLHF
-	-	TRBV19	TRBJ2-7	TGTGCCAGTAGTAGCCGCGGTAGTGTGGGCGAGCAGTACTTC	CASSSRGSVGEQYF
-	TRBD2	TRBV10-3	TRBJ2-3	TGTGCCATCAGTCCAGCACGGGGCGGGAGACGGCCAGATACGCAGTATTTT	CAISPARGGRRPDTQYF
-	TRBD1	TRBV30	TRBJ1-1	TGTGCCTGCCTAACAGGGGGCACGTACACTGAAGCTTTCTTT	CACLTGGTYTEAFF
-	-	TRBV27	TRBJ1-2	TGTGCCAGCAGTCCGGACAAGATTACTAACTATGGCTACACCTTC	CASSPDKITNYGYTF
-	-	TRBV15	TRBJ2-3	TGTGCCACCAGCAGAGAACCGTTAGGGACAGATACGCAGTATTTT	CATSREPLGTDTQYF
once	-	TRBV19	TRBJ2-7	TGTGCCAGTAGTATATATGGGCAGGGGAGTGAGCAGTACTTC	CASSIYGQGSEQYF
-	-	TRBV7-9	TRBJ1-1	TGTGCCAGCAGCGAAGGTACAGCTACGAACACTGAAGCTTTCTTT	CASSEGTATNTEAFF
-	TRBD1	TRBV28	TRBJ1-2	TGTGCCAGCATAGGACAGGGGGCTTACTATGGCTACACCTTC	CASIGQGAYYGYTF
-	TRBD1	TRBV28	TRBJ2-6	TGTGCCAGCAGTTTATACTCTCCGGGACAGGGGGCCAGTGGGGCCAACGTCCTGACTTTC	CASSLYSPGQGASGANVLTF
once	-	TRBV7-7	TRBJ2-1	TGTGCCAGCAGCTTAGGGACCTACAATGAGCAGTTCTTC	CASSLGTYNEQFF
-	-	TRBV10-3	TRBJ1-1	TGTGCCATGATCGGGGACTTCACCAAACCGGCTTTCTTT	CAMIGDFTKPAFF
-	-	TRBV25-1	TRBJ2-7	TGTGCCAGCGGCTTCTACGAGCAGTACTTC	CASGFYEQYF
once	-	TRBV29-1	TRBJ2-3	TGCAGCGCCCTGGACACAGATACGCAGTATTTT	CSALDTDTQYF
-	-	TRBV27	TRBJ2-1	TGTGCCAGCAGTTTAGTATGGAGAGATGAGCAGTTCTTC	CASSLVWRDEQFF